Below, 29 T cell receptor beta chains from the same sample are listed, as sequenced in a study of shared clonotypes between healthy human individuals. TCRdb's copy holds only in-frame clones and misses some; the assay was immunoSEQ multiplex PCR. This sample has about 980,000 clones, with approximately 80% found just once. The sample was memory CD4+ T cells sorted from blood. Subset in this sample: CD45RA-negative fraction. Receptor source: a man aged 18-30 years in good health.

Comments on this clone: The identical CDR3 is also encoded by other nucleotide sequences in the sample. The rearrangement links TRBV6-6 to TRBJ2-2; D remains ambiguous. The V end was cut by 2 bases, the J end by 1 base, with 2 bases between. The CDR3 sequence is 13 residues long. CDR1 and CDR2 from the germline V gene are MNHNY and SVGAGI (reference sequence). This CDR3 reads CASSYQNTGELFF. The CDR3, as DNA: TGTGCCAGCAGTTACCAGAACACCGGGGAGCTGTTTTTT.

This clone showed up just a few times. The CDR3 loop reads CASNPTSGRAAETQYF. The CDR3 nucleotides read TGTGCCAGCAACCCGACTAGCGGGAGGGCCGCGGAGACCCAGTACTTC. The V gene is TRBV2, the J gene TRBJ2-5, with 14 bases fitting TRBD2. J gave up 5 bases and V 7 bases, and 9 bases lay outside the gene matches. The CDR3 totals 16 residues. The germline CDR1 and CDR2 sequences are SNHLY and FYNNEI. Full variable domain (outside the CDR3, taken from reference TRBV2 and TRBJ2-5): EPEVTQTPSHQVTQMGQEVILRCVPISNHLYFYWYRQILGQKVEFLVSFYNNEISEKSEIFDDQFSVERPDGSNFTLKIRSTKLEDSAMYFCASNPTSGRAAETQYFGPGTRLLVL.

The V gene is TRBV10-3, the J gene TRBJ1-5; 8 bases align to TRBD1. CDR3 size: 15 residues. Losses at the gene ends were 6 bases for V and 4 bases for J; bases not matched to a gene: 8. Germline CDR1 and CDR2: ENHRY and SYGVKD. The CDR3 loop reads CAISKSQGVNQPQHF. In DNA form, the CDR3 reads TGTGCCATCAGCAAGTCACAGGGGGTTAATCAGCCCCAGCATTTT.

The sample holds a few counts of this clone. The chain links TRBV6-5 to TRBJ1-1, with D possibly being TRBD1 (6 bases). V dropped 2 bases and J dropped 11 bases, with 9 bases sitting between them. Germline CDR1 reads MNHEY; CDR2 reads SVGAGI. The CDR3 covers 11 residues. DNA for the CDR3: TGTGCCAGCAGTTACCAGGGGCTGGCTTTCTTT. Protein: CASSYQGLAFF.

About this clone itself: This could be a read error, since a much larger clone is one nucleotide away. This sequence joins TRBV7-9 and TRBJ1-5; no firm D call. From germline, CDR1 is SEHNR and CDR2 FQNEAQ (reference sequence). Trimming pared 0 bases from V and 4 bases from J, leaving 4 bases between. There are 13 residues in the CDR3. The CDR3 loop reads CASSLAENQPQHF. Written as DNA, the CDR3 is TGTGCCAGCAGCTTAGCGGAAAATCAGCCCCAGCATTTT. Complete variable domain (other parts from reference TRBV7-9 and TRBJ1-5): DTGVSQNPRHKITKRGQNVTFRCDPISEHNRLYWYRQTLGQGPEFLTYFQNEAQLEKSRLLSDRFSAERPKGSFSTLEIQRTEQGDSAMYLCASSLAENQPQHFGDGTRLSIL.

The rearrangement links TRBV7-3 to TRBJ2-2; D is possibly TRBD1 (6 bases). The CDR3 sequence is 14 residues long. V was trimmed by 5 bases and J by 4 bases, leaving 11 bases between them. Germline V lookup: CDR1 SGHTA, CDR2 FQGTGA. DNA of the CDR3: TGTGCCAGCAGCCACACAGGGTCCACCGGGGAGCTGTTTTTT. This encodes CASSHTGSTGELFF.

CDR3 sequence: CASSLGTGGDLGYYEQYF. The CDR3 nucleotides are TGTGCCAGCAGCTTAGGGACAGGGGGGGATTTAGGTTACTACGAGCAGTACTTC. J is TRBJ2-7 and V is TRBV7-6, with TRBD1 matching over 10 bases. The CDR3 totals 18 residues. Germline V lookup: CDR1 SGHVS, CDR2 FNYEAQ. V was clipped by 1 base and J by 3 bases; unmatched bases: 12.

The chain recombines TRBV9 with TRBJ2-7, with no clear D. Trimming took off 0 bases at V and 7 bases at J, with 8 bases between the two ends. CDR3 length equals 12 residues. Germline CDR1 reads SGDLS; CDR2 reads YYNGEE. The CDR3 spells CASSVVGAEQYF. The CDR3 DNA follows: TGTGCCAGCAGCGTAGTCGGCGCGGAGCAGTACTTC.

This clone was seen more than once but under ten times. The chain has TRBV10-3 and TRBJ1-1; 10 bases match TRBD1. Germline V gene lookup returns CDR1 ENHRY and CDR2 SYGVKD. V shed 8 bases and J 1 base; nucleotides not matched to a gene: 4. This CDR3 comprises 14 residues. The CDR3 reads CAIGTGAPNTEAFF. The CDR3 DNA sequence: TGTGCCATCGGGACAGGGGCCCCGAACACTGAAGCTTTCTTT.

The chain joins TRBV16 to TRBJ2-5; maybe TRBD1 (5 bases). The ends were cut back, 0 bases at V and 6 bases at J, with 14 bases in the middle. There are 15 residues in the CDR3. CDR1 KGHSY and CDR2 FQNENV come from the germline V gene. The CDR3: CASSQSQGKGKTQYF. Written as DNA, the CDR3 is TGTGCCAGCAGCCAATCGCAGGGTAAAGGGAAGACCCAGTACTTC.

About this clone: Other DNA sequences of this sample code for an identical CDR3. The chain recombines TRBV5-1 with TRBJ1-3, with TRBD1 matching over 7 bases. Germline trimming cut 4 bases from V and 2 bases from J; bases unmatched to any gene: 6. Germline values: CDR1 SGHRS, CDR2 YFSETQ. The length of the CDR3 is 15 residues. The DNA for the CDR3 is TGCGCCAGCAGCCTAGGACAGGCTGCTGGAAACACCATATATTTT. Protein sequence: CASSLGQAAGNTIYF.

The genes are TRBV6-5 and TRBJ1-6; the D gene is possibly TRBD1 (5 bases). V shed 6 bases and J shed 10 bases, with 16 bases lying between them. The CDR3 sequence is 14 residues long. Germline assignment: CDR1 MNHEY and CDR2 SVGAGI. CDR3: CASSPGGVRSPLHF. Here the CDR3 DNA reads TGTGCCAGCAGCCCCGGGGGGGTCAGGTCACCCCTCCACTTT.

This clone was counted a few times. V is TRBV2 and J is TRBJ2-5; 10 bases map to TRBD1. V lost 8 bases and J lost 4; bases outside the gene matches: 7. This CDR3 is built from 14 residues. The germline CDR1 and CDR2 sequences are SNHLY and FYNNEI. The CDR3 spells CASRQTGGGETQYF. DNA for the CDR3: TGTGCCAGCCGACAGACAGGGGGCGGAGAGACCCAGTACTTC.

This clone was detected once. The chain carries TRBV10-2 and TRBJ2-7, with 7 nucleotides matching TRBD2. After removal of 5 bases from V and 3 bases from J, the junction contained 7 bases not matched to a gene. Per the germline V gene, CDR1 is WSHSY and CDR2 is SAAADI. The CDR3 totals 14 residues. DNA of the CDR3: TGCGCCAGCAGTTCTTTCGGGGGGAACTACGAGCAGTACTTC. It is translated as CASSSFGGNYEQYF.

In its sample, this clone was seen a few times. Other DNA sequences in this sample translate to the same CDR3. The chain links TRBV28 to TRBJ1-5; no clear D gene. V lost 2 bases and J lost 4, with 0 bases in between. Germline CDR1 reads MDHEN; CDR2 reads SYDVKM. The CDR3 is made up of 11 amino acids. The CDR3 sequence: CASSLNQPQHF. In nucleotides, the CDR3 is TGTGCCAGCAGTTTAAATCAGCCCCAGCATTTT.

Concerning this clone: At the DNA level, this CDR3 is encoded by other sequences in the same sample as well. The rearrangement joins TRBV14 to TRBJ1-2; no clear D. CDR1 and CDR2 from the germline V gene are SGHDN and FVKESK. V lost 4 bases and J lost 3, with 9 bases in between. This CDR3 is 13 amino acids long. The CDR3 sequence is CASSRDRYYGYTF. CDR3 in DNA: TGTGCCAGCAGCCGAGACCGCTACTATGGCTACACCTTC.

This clone appeared a few times. Here the CDR3 reads CAISETVSQPQHF. The CDR3 DNA reads TGTGCCATCAGTGAAACTGTTTCCCAGCCCCAGCATTTT. V usage is TRBV10-3 and J usage is TRBJ1-5, with unresolved D. Germline assignment: CDR1 ENHRY and CDR2 SYGVKD. V lost 3 bases, J lost 7 bases, and 10 bases lay in between. The CDR3 runs 13 residues.

The J gene is TRBJ2-2, the V gene TRBV19, with D possibly matching TRBD2 (5 bases). The CDR3 extends over 13 amino acids. V was clipped by 4 bases and J by 4 bases, with 7 bases between them. Germline V lookup: CDR1 LNHDA, CDR2 SQIVND (reference sequence). The CDR3 coding sequence is TGTGCCAGTAGTACGGGGATCACCGGGGAGCTGTTTTTT. Translation: CASSTGITGELFF.

V and J are TRBV18 and TRBJ2-7; 7 nucleotides line up with TRBD1. With V trimmed by 3 bases and J by 3 bases, 5 bases remained unmatched. Per germline, CDR1 KGHSH and CDR2 LQKENI. There are 14 residues in the CDR3. CDR3 in DNA: TGTGCCAGCTCACCGGGACAGACAATCTACGAGCAGTACTTC. Translation: CASSPGQTIYEQYF.

CDR3 sequence reads: CAWNSGTQTRGYTF. The CDR3 DNA reads as TGTGCCTGGAACTCCGGGACCCAAACGAGGGGCTACACCTTC. This chain connects TRBV30 to TRBJ1-2; tentative D call: TRBD1 (5 bases). Trimming took 4 bases from V and 8 from J, leaving 20 bases between them. CDR3 length equals 14 residues. Per germline, CDR1 GTSNPN and CDR2 SVGIG (reference sequence).

Remarks on this clone: Other DNA sequences within the sample encode an identical CDR3. The chain has TRBV5-6 and TRBJ2-3; 8 bases align to TRBD1. With V trimmed by 0 bases and J by 3 bases, 3 bases remained unmatched. Per germline, CDR1 SGHDT and CDR2 YYEEEE. CDR3 length: 15 amino acids. The CDR3 DNA sequence: TGTGCCAGCAGCTTGGACAGGGGGGTTACAGATACGCAGTATTTT. Its protein product is CASSLDRGVTDTQYF.

This clone was picked up a small number of times. The same CDR3 arises from other DNA sequences in this sample as well. The genes are TRBV7-9 and TRBJ2-5; D unclear. Deletions cut 1 base from V and 2 bases from J, with 11 bases between. The V gene's germline CDR1 is SEHNR and CDR2 FQNEAQ (reference sequence). The CDR3 totals 15 residues. The CDR3 region is CASSLGRQVQETQYF. The CDR3 DNA reads TGTGCCAGCAGCTTAGGTCGGCAGGTACAAGAGACCCAGTACTTC.

In the case of this clone: This sample includes further DNA sequences coding for the same CDR3. The chain carries TRBV5-1 and TRBJ2-3; 10 bases match TRBD2. This CDR3 is 16 amino acids long. Germline trimming cut 0 bases from V and 1 base from J; bases unmatched to any gene: 2. Germline values: CDR1 SGHRS, CDR2 YFSETQ. In nucleotides, the CDR3 is TGCGCCAGCAGCTTGGTTCTAGCGGGGGGCACAGATACGCAGTATTTT. Translating it yields CASSLVLAGGTDTQYF.

This clone was detected only once. The J gene is TRBJ1-2, the V gene TRBV20-1; D remains unclear. Germline assignment: CDR1 DFQATT and CDR2 SNEGSKA (reference sequence). V gave up 3 bases and J gave up 8 bases, with 10 bases separating them. The CDR3 extends over 11 amino acids. CDR3: CSARVRGGYTF. The CDR3 coding sequence is TGCAGTGCTAGGGTACGCGGGGGCTACACCTTC.

The table lists this clone with a few counts. The chain recombines TRBV6-5 with TRBJ2-2, with TRBD1 matching over 7 bases. The CDR3 runs 13 residues. V shed 7 bases, J shed 4 bases, and the junction held 3 bases outside the gene matches. Germline V gene data show CDR1 as MNHEY and CDR2 as SVGAGI. The CDR3 here is CASKGAGTGELFF. Here the CDR3 DNA reads TGTGCCAGCAAGGGGGCAGGCACCGGGGAGCTGTTTTTT.

The CDR3 nucleotides read TGCGCCAGCAGCATAACAGGGAACACTGAAGCTTTCTTT. Its translation is CASSITGNTEAFF. The chain is built from TRBV5-1 and TRBJ1-1; D perhaps matches TRBD1 (5 bases). The germline V gene encodes CDR1 SGHRS and CDR2 YFSETQ. V was trimmed by 4 bases and J by 1 base, leaving 8 bases between them. CDR3 length: 13 residues.

The chain is built from TRBV6-6 and TRBJ1-5; D is unclear. There are 13 residues in the CDR3. Germline V gene lookup returns CDR1 MNHNY and CDR2 SVGAGI (reference sequence). V was clipped by 5 bases and J by 4 bases, with 9 bases between them. The CDR3 sequence: CASSREANQPQHF. In DNA form, the CDR3 reads TGTGCCAGCAGTCGGGAGGCTAATCAGCCCCAGCATTTT.

A word on this clone: Within the sample, other DNA sequences also encode this same CDR3. The gene calls are TRBV7-9 and TRBJ2-1; 11 positions match TRBD2. There are 15 residues in the CDR3. Germline CDR1 is SEHNR and CDR2 is FQNEAQ (reference sequence). V shed 2 bases, J shed 3 bases, and the junction held 0 bases outside the gene matches. CDR3 region: CASSLTSGGYNEQFF. CDR3 DNA sequence: TGTGCCAGCAGCTTAACTAGCGGGGGCTACAATGAGCAGTTCTTC.

The rearrangement uses TRBV28 and TRBJ2-7; D possibly corresponds to TRBD1 (5 bases). Germline CDR1 and CDR2: MDHEN and SYDVKM. CDR3 length equals 15 residues. Trimming cost V 5 bases and J 6 bases, with 20 bases left between them. The CDR3 is CASSPQPLDRPEQYF. CDR3 DNA sequence: TGTGCCAGCAGTCCCCAACCCTTAGACAGACCCGAGCAGTACTTC.